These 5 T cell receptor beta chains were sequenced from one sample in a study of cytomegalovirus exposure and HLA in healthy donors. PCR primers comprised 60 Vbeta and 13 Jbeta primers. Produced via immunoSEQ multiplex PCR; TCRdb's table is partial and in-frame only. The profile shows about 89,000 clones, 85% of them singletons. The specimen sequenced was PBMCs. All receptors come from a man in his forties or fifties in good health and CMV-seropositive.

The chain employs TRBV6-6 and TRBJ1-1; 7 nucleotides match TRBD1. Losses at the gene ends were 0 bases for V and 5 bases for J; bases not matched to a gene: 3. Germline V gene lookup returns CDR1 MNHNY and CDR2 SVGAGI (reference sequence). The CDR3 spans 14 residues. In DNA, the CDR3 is TGTGCCAGCAGTTACTCGACAGGGAGAACTGAAGCTTTCTTT. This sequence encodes CASSYSTGRTEAFF.

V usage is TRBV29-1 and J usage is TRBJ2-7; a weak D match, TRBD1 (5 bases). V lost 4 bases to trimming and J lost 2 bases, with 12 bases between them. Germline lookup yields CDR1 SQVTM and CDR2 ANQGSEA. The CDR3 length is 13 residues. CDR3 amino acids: CSVVLDSTYEQYF. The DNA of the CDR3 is TGCAGCGTTGTCCTCGACAGCACCTACGAGCAGTACTTC.

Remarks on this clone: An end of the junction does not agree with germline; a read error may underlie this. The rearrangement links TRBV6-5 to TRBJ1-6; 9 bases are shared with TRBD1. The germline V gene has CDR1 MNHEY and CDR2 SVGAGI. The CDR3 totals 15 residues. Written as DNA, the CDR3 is TGTGCCAGCAGTCCACAGGGGGCCGTTCATTCACTCCTCCACTTT. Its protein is CASSPQGAVHSLLHF.

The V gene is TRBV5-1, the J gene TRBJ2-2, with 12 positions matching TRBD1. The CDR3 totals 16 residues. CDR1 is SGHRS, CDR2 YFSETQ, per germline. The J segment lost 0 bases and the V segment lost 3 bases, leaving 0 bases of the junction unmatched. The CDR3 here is CASSWDRGPNTGELFF. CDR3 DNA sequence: TGCGCCAGCAGCTGGGACAGGGGGCCGAACACCGGGGAGCTGTTTTTT.

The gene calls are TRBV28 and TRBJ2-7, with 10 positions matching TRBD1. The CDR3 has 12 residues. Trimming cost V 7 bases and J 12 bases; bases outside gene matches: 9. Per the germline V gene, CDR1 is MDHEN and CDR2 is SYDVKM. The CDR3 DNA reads TGTGCCAGCACCCCGGGACAGGGGAGGACGTACTTC. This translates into CASTPGQGRTYF.